The source of this T cell receptor (beta chain) is a study of blood T cell repertoires in COVID-19. Study-wide context: Italy, Spain and the United States were the sources of the convalescent and acute COVID-19 samples. Sources were T cells, B-cell-depleted T cells, or PBMCs; the material itself was cDNA or gDNA.

Per the authors' pipeline: Amplification of reference gene primers was used by the study to estimate nucleated cell counts. Repertoires were generated with immunoSEQ multiplex PCR, while TCRdb's copy carries only in-frame clones and drops some. V and J calls and clone size follow that table, whereas D and trimming were derived from the DNA. Of over 15,000 clones listed, just under 90% are singletons. V gave up 6 bases and J gave up 2 bases; unmatched junction bases: 6. From germline, CDR1 is MNHEY and CDR2 SVGAGI. The CDR3 length is 15 residues. The gene calls are TRBV6-5 and TRBJ2-2; 7 positions agree with TRBD1. Sequencing input: peripheral blood. The sequence derives from a human donor in a cohort sampled during active COVID-19. The CDR3 sequence is CASRITGVNTGELFF. DNA for the CDR3: TGTGCCAGCAGGATAACAGGGGTAAACACCGGGGAGCTGTTTTTT.